This T cell receptor (beta chain) is drawn from a study of shared clonotypes between healthy human individuals (dated by TCRdb to the early 2020s). About the investigation overall: Three men and a couple of women, aged 18 to 49 years, made up the cohort. Different laboratories and diverse techniques were used to prepare libraries and sequence TCR repertoires, to increase sequencing depth and limit assay-specific biases. To estimate repertoire size and how much clonotypes are shared between individuals, the study performed deep sequencing of blood TCR repertoires from five healthy adults. Leukapheresis yielded between about 0.9 and 9 billion PBMCs per donor. For each donor, CD4 naive and CD4 memory were each given three plates, CD8 naive was given two plates, and CD8 memory was given one plate. Study-level results and caveats: Only blood was sampled, and tissue TCR repertoires likely differ from those in blood. Based on pairwise subsampling, the degree of clonotype sharing among donors was expected to be affected by sequencing depth. Compared with non-shared clonotypes, clonotypes shared by all four sorted-subset donors had higher generation probabilities. Because the study included a small number of donors, the genetic and exposure-history diversity represented was limited. Estimated clonotype richness was generally larger for naive than for memory subsets. Sharing across a few donors was observed for 5% to 6.5% of naive CD4, less than 4% of naive CD8, 2% to 2.5% of memory CD4, and 0.4% of memory CD8 clonotypes. Even with the large sequencing depth, rarefaction of the sorted-subset datasets indicated that sequencing was incomplete.

The CDR3, from cysteine to phenylalanine, totals 14 residues. Only the CDR3 region is kept as DNA, spanning 42 bases read in frame from base 1. In the germline V gene, CDR1 corresponds to SNHLY and CDR2 to FYNNEI. V is cut by 4 bases and J by 2 bases, and the space between the germline ends is 8 bases. The donors were healthy, HIV-negative adults who had no recently reported acute infections or vaccinations. Every donor was a Caucasian adult living in Nashville, Tennessee, USA. CD4+ T cells were enriched by magnetic negative selection, after which naive cells were positively selected on CD45RA and the negative fraction was taken as the memory subset. After blood collection by leukapheresis, PBMCs were isolated using Ficoll-Histopaque density gradient centrifugation and then cryopreserved in the vapor phase of liquid nitrogen. Purity and quantity of every magnetically sorted T cell population were checked by analytical flow cytometry. Genomic DNA was isolated from each sorted fraction and quantified by UV absorbance on a Nanodrop 2000c.

TCR CDR3 regions were amplified from genomic DNA by multiplex PCR using the deep immunoSEQ assay. For each cell subset, the extracted genomic DNA was distributed evenly across all wells of several immunoSEQ 96-well plates, and each plate served as one replicate. For sorted subsets, 150 to 200 ng genomic DNA, equal to 30,000 or so T cell genomes, was loaded into each replicate PCR. The purified libraries were quantified using a Qubit 3.0 fluorometer, sized with a Bioanalyzer 2100, and then quantified again using the KAPA Library Quantification kit. A separate single-read 150-cycle Illumina NextSeq 550 flow cell was used to sequence each immunoSEQ 96-well plate. Turning to the authors' computational methods: Because the immunoSEQ output held only junctional sequences and lacked quality scores, the filtering could not match the filtering applied to full-length reads. To assign V/J genes and CDR3, sequences were annotated using PyIR, a Python wrapper for IgBLAST v1.9, with IMGT germline references. Reads were removed for weak V/J assignments (E-value above 1e-6), missing CDR3, stop codons, out-of-frame junctions, or ambiguous translated residues. V3J clonotypes were defined by identical inferred V gene, J gene, and CDR3 amino acid sequence. To compute the percentage overlap between repertoires, the number of shared unique clonotypes was divided by the size of the smaller repertoire. Three approaches were used to assess repertoire richness: RTK rarefaction, the Chao1 estimator, and Recon v2.1 estimates of unobserved clonotypes. Generation probabilities for all TCRbeta clonotypes obtained by the gDNA method from a handful of donors were computed using OLGA. Held by TCRdb, this immuneACCESS table contains in-frame sequences only and omits some clones. Under half of the omission traces to an unresolved V gene where checked; the cause of the rest is unknown. D and trimming come from the DNA, and the V and J calls and clone size come from that table. The table for this sample lists 2,500,000 or so clones; 92% of them were counted only once. The ten largest make up 0.37% of the sample.

As concerns this clone: Which antigen it targets is not known. Per-base quality was not reported, and no clone a single base away is much larger than it. This CDR3 is also generated by other DNA sequences in the sample.

Recombination joined TRBV2 with TRBJ2-2, with the D gene too uncertain to name. Sequenced input: naive CD4+ T cells from PBMCs. The sample's cell subset or site label, decoded: CD45RA+ positively selected. The sequence was collected from a man aged 18 to 29 in good health. Some clones in this sample may be carry-over from other donors' samples. The CDR3 protein sequence reads: CASSVAGNTGELFF. The sequenced DNA is TGTGCCAGCAGTGTTGCCGGCAACACCGGGGAGCTGTTTTTT. Reference TRBV2 and TRBJ2-2 genes cover what lies past the CDR3, so the full variable domain is EPEVTQTPSHQVTQMGQEVILRCVPISNHLYFYWYRQILGQKVEFLVSFYNNEISEKSEIFDDQFSVERPDGSNFTLKIRSTKLEDSAMYFCASSVAGNTGELFFGEGSRLTVL.